A single sample is the source of the 32 T cell receptor beta chains below, sequenced in a study of blood T cell repertoires in COVID-19. Some clones are missing from TCRdb's copy, which holds only in-frame ones; the method was immunoSEQ multiplex PCR. The sample has roughly 180,000 clones, approximately 80% seen once. Sequenced material: PBMCs or T cells enriched from blood (not recorded which). The receptors stem from a man aged 35 to 55 who had recovered from COVID-19.

This clone was recorded a few times. The chain employs TRBV7-9 and TRBJ2-3; TRBD2 aligns across 8 bases. CDR1 is SEHNR, CDR2 FQNEAQ, per germline (reference sequence). V was pared by 10 bases and J by 6 bases, with 12 bases of the junction left unmatched. This CDR3 comprises 14 residues. The CDR3 region has the DNA TGTGCCATGCGGCGGGAGGTTTTTGCGGATACGCAGTATTTT. It codes for CAMRREVFADTQYF.

The chain uses TRBV6-5 and TRBJ1-2; the match to TRBD1 covers 8 bases. Trimming at V came to 2 bases and at J to 3 bases, leaving 2 bases not matched to a gene. The germline V gene has CDR1 MNHEY and CDR2 SVGAGI. The CDR3 spans 14 residues. In DNA, the CDR3 is TGTGCCAGCAGTTACGCACAGGGGGACTATGGCTACACCTTC. This gives the protein CASSYAQGDYGYTF.

This chain uses TRBV28 with TRBJ1-3; 7 nucleotides line up with TRBD1. This CDR3 is 15 amino acids long. The junction had 5 bases not matched to a gene; V was cut back by 6 bases and J by 0 bases. The germline V gene encodes CDR1 MDHEN and CDR2 SYDVKM. The CDR3 spells CASRATGVSGNTIYF. CDR3 nucleotides: TGTGCCAGCAGGGCTACAGGGGTCTCTGGAAACACCATATATTTT.

V and J are TRBV5-1 and TRBJ1-3; D gene unclear. This CDR3 comprises 17 residues. CDR1 is SGHRS and CDR2 is YFSETQ in the germline V gene. Deletions cut 0 bases from V and 0 bases from J, with 13 bases between. The CDR3 reads CASSLGPIASSGNTIYF. The CDR3 DNA reads TGCGCCAGCAGCTTGGGTCCAATAGCGAGCTCTGGAAACACCATATATTTT.

This chain uses TRBV4-3 with TRBJ2-3, with D hard to call. CDR3 size: 16 residues. CDR1 is LGHNA and CDR2 is YSLEER in the germline V gene. Between the trimmed V and J ends, which lost 0 bases and 6 bases, there was a span of 16 bases. The CDR3 DNA sequence: TGCGCCAGCAGCCAAGAAACGCCCCTCTCCGGGGATACGCAGTATTTT. Protein sequence: CASSQETPLSGDTQYF.

This clone was seen a handful of times. In DNA form, the CDR3 reads TGTGCCAGCAGCGTTGGGACGTGGGGCGGGGGCGAGCAGTACTTC. Encoded protein: CASSVGTWGGGEQYF. J is TRBJ2-7 and V is TRBV9; TRBD2 aligns across 7 bases. The germline CDR1 and CDR2 sequences are SGDLS and YYNGEE. The V and J ends lost 2 bases and 6 bases, in that order; junction bases with no gene match: 11. The CDR3 sequence is 15 residues long. The full variable domain, its missing parts supplied by reference TRBV9 and TRBJ2-7, is DSGVTQTPKHLITATGQRVTLRCSPRSGDLSVYWYQQSLDQGLQFLIQYYNGEERAKGNILERFSAQQFPDLHSELNLSSLELGDSALYFCASSVGTWGGGEQYFGPGTRLTVT.

This clone was seen only a few times. The CDR3 spells CASSIRLGELYYGYTF. CDR3 nucleotide sequence: TGTGCCAGTAGTATACGGTTAGGGGAATTGTACTATGGCTACACCTTC. This rearrangement joins TRBV19 to TRBJ1-2, with D possibly TRBD1 on 5 matching bases. Germline V gene lookup returns CDR1 LNHDA and CDR2 SQIVND (reference sequence). Trimming took 2 bases from V and 3 from J, leaving 16 bases between them. The length of the CDR3 is 16 residues.

The V gene is TRBV6-2 or TRBV6-3, the J gene TRBJ1-5, with a tentative D call TRBD1 (6 bases). The V end was cut by 0 bases, the J end by 3 bases, with 12 bases between. Germline values: CDR1 MNHEY, CDR2 SVGEGT. This CDR3 has 16 amino acids. The CDR3 is CASSYSLTGYNQPQHF. DNA for the CDR3: TGTGCCAGCAGTTACTCGTTGACAGGATACAATCAGCCCCAGCATTTT.

This chain links TRBV10-3 with TRBJ2-5; possibly TRBD1 for D (6 bases). Trimming shortened V by 0 bases and J by 5 bases, and 10 bases separated the two germline ends. CDR1 is ENHRY, CDR2 SYGVKD, per germline. The CDR3 is 14 amino acids. The CDR3 DNA sequence: TGTGCCATCAGTGAGTCGGGGGCTGGGGAGACCCAGTACTTC. It encodes CAISESGAGETQYF.

The gene calls are TRBV7-2 and TRBJ1-1; 7 nucleotides align to TRBD1. J was trimmed by 4 bases and V by 3 bases; bases with no gene match: 5. From germline, CDR1 is SGHTA and CDR2 FQGNSA. There are 14 residues in the CDR3. In DNA form, the CDR3 reads TGTGCCAGCAGCTTTCGACAGGGCGGCACTGAAGCTTTCTTT. It yields the protein CASSFRQGGTEAFF.

The chain uses TRBV5-6 and TRBJ1-6, with no clear D. Germline V gene sequence: CDR1 SGHDT, CDR2 YYEEEE. The CDR3 runs to 14 residues. Between the trimmed V and J ends, which lost 5 bases and 6 bases, there was a span of 12 bases. In nucleotides, the CDR3 is TGTGCCAGCAGAGGCGGTAATTTTAATTCACCCCTCCACTTT. Translation: CASRGGNFNSPLHF.

The chain has TRBV6-5 and TRBJ2-1; maybe TRBD1 (5 bases). The CDR3 has 14 residues. The germline V and J ends were trimmed by 2 bases and 8 bases, with 13 bases remaining between them. Germline assignment: CDR1 MNHEY and CDR2 SVGAGI. The CDR3 DNA is TGTGCCAGCAGTTACGGTAATAGCAGGGATGAGCAGTTCTTC. Translation gives CASSYGNSRDEQFF.

The V call is TRBV5-1, the J call TRBJ1-4; TRBD1 matches at 8 bases. Germline CDR1 is SGHRS and CDR2 is YFSETQ. V was pared by 4 bases and J by 8 bases, with 19 bases of the junction left unmatched. The CDR3 runs 18 residues. In nucleotides, the CDR3 is TGCGCCAGCAGCCTTGGGTGGAGAACTGGACAGGGAAAAGAAAAACTGTTTTTT. Protein sequence: CASSLGWRTGQGKEKLFF.

The genes are TRBV28 and TRBJ1-2; 9 nucleotides align to TRBD1. Trimming removed 6 bases from V and 4 bases from J; junction bases left unmatched: 3. CDR1 MDHEN and CDR2 SYDVKM come from the germline V gene. This CDR3 comprises 13 residues. The DNA of the CDR3 is TGTGCCAGCAGGGGGGGACAGGGCTATGGCTACACCTTC. Protein product: CASRGGQGYGYTF.

The chain employs TRBV24-1 and TRBJ1-1; possible D gene TRBD1, 5 bases. The CDR3 has 15 amino acids. In germline, CDR1 is KGHDR, CDR2 SFDVKD. The V end lost 3 bases, the J end lost 3 bases, and 13 bases lay between the germline ends. The CDR3 DNA reads TGTGCCACCAGTGATCCCAAAGGAGGGGACACTGAAGCTTTCTTT. It codes for CATSDPKGGDTEAFF.

The rearrangement links TRBV9 to TRBJ1-2, with TRBD1 matching 12 bases. J was trimmed by 7 bases and V by 0 bases; bases with no gene match: 10. The CDR3 is 17 residues long. CDR1 and CDR2 from the germline V gene are SGDLS and YYNGEE. The CDR3 DNA sequence: TGTGCCAGCAGCGTAGGTGGGGACAGGGGGCGCTGGAGTGGCTACACCTTC. Its protein is CASSVGGDRGRWSGYTF.

The chain has TRBV2 and TRBJ1-2, with a weak D call TRBD1 (5 bases). Trimming removed 5 bases from V and 1 base from J, with 20 bases in between. The CDR3 has 17 residues. Germline-derived CDR1 and CDR2 are SNHLY and FYNNEI. DNA for the CDR3: TGTGCCAGCAGTCCTACCGGGACTCAAGATAGTAACTATGGCTACACCTTC. This codes for CASSPTGTQDSNYGYTF.

This clone was seen only a few times. CDR3 in DNA: TGCAGCGTGCATGGTAGGGGGACCGGGGAGCTGTTTTTT. Translated, it gives CSVHGRGTGELFF. This chain links TRBV29-1 with TRBJ2-2, with a tentative D call TRBD1 (6 bases). CDR1 is SQVTM and CDR2 is ANQGSEA in the germline V gene. The length of the CDR3 is 13 residues. Trimming pared 6 bases from V and 5 bases from J, leaving 13 bases between.

The rearrangement joins TRBV3-1 (or the pseudogene TRBV3-2) to TRBJ2-1; 11 bases fit TRBD2. The germline V gene has CDR1 LGHDT and CDR2 YNNKEL (reference sequence). This CDR3 comprises 20 residues. V was clipped by 1 base and J by 0 bases; unmatched bases: 11. CDR3 residues: CASSQGRLAGSVSSYNEQFF. The DNA for the CDR3 is TGTGCCAGCAGCCAAGGACGACTAGCGGGATCTGTAAGCTCCTACAATGAGCAGTTCTTC.

This chain links TRBV11-2 with TRBJ1-1; D is unclear. Trimming pared 2 bases from V and 1 base from J, leaving 8 bases between. The CDR3 length is 14 residues. Looked up from germline, CDR1 is SGHAT and CDR2 is FQNNGV. The CDR3 DNA is TGTGCCAGCAGCTTACAGAATTCGAACACTGAAGCTTTCTTT. Protein product: CASSLQNSNTEAFF.

The chain recombines TRBV24-1 with TRBJ2-1; D unclear. The CDR3 spans 14 residues. The V end lost 5 bases, the J end lost 0 bases, and 7 bases lay between the germline ends. The germline V gene has CDR1 KGHDR and CDR2 SFDVKD. The CDR3 loop is CATSARYSYNEQFF. CDR3 nucleotide sequence: TGTGCCACCAGTGCCCGTTACTCCTACAATGAGCAGTTCTTC.

This chain links TRBV6-2 or TRBV6-3 with TRBJ2-5; 8 nucleotides align to TRBD2. The CDR3 sequence is 16 residues long. Germline V gives CDR1 MNHEY, CDR2 SVGEGT. The J segment lost 5 bases and the V segment lost 5 bases, leaving 13 bases of the junction unmatched. The CDR3 sequence: CASSPRGGSGGETQYF. The CDR3 coding sequence is TGTGCCAGCAGTCCCCGGGGGGGGTCCGGCGGGGAGACCCAGTACTTC.

This clone was counted between two and nine times. This sequence joins TRBV5-6 and TRBJ1-2; no definite D call. The germline V gene has CDR1 SGHDT and CDR2 YYEEEE. Deletions cut 4 bases from V and 6 bases from J, with 13 bases between. The length of the CDR3 is 13 residues. Here the CDR3 reads CASSPRPGDGYTF. For the CDR3, the DNA is TGTGCCAGCAGCCCCCGGCCAGGTGATGGCTACACCTTC.

This sequence joins TRBV7-9 and TRBJ1-2; D may be TRBD1 (6 bases). V was cut by 7 bases and J by 9 bases, with 24 bases left in between. Germline assignment: CDR1 SEHNR and CDR2 FQNEAQ (reference sequence). CDR3 length: 15 residues. CDR3 in DNA: TGTGCCAGCACCCAGGGGAGAGGGACTATCGGGAGCTACACCTTC. The encoded protein is CASTQGRGTIGSYTF.

The chain carries TRBV24-1 and TRBJ2-2; D is perhaps TRBD1 (6 bases). The germline V gene encodes CDR1 KGHDR and CDR2 SFDVKD. Trimming removed 9 bases at V and 0 bases at J, with 13 bases between. The CDR3 is made up of 15 amino acids. The CDR3 spells CATSTGTTNTGELFF. The CDR3 DNA follows: TGTGCCACCTCAACCGGGACAACGAACACCGGGGAGCTGTTTTTT.

The chain links TRBV4-3 to TRBJ1-5, with 7 positions matching TRBD1. CDR3 length: 15 amino acids. V shed 0 bases, J shed 5 bases, and the junction held 4 bases outside the gene matches. The germline V gene encodes CDR1 LGHNA and CDR2 YSLEER. CDR3 in amino acids: CASSQDRDSHQPQHF. DNA for the CDR3: TGCGCCAGCAGCCAAGATCGGGACAGCCATCAGCCCCAGCATTTT.

This sequence joins TRBV11-2 and TRBJ2-3; 8 bases align to TRBD2. Germline assignment: CDR1 SGHAT and CDR2 FQNNGV. The J segment lost 0 bases and the V segment lost 8 bases, leaving 13 bases of the junction unmatched. The CDR3 sequence is 17 residues long. CDR3 loop: CASSSHGAGGSTDTQYF. The DNA for the CDR3 is TGTGCCAGCTCCTCACATGGGGCGGGAGGAAGCACAGATACGCAGTATTTT.

The chain carries TRBV19 and TRBJ1-1; 8 bases line up with TRBD1. The CDR3 runs to 13 residues. Germline loops: CDR1 LNHDA, CDR2 SQIVND (reference sequence). The V and J ends lost 7 bases and 4 bases, in that order; junction bases with no gene match: 5. The CDR3 spells CASKDRESTEAFF. The CDR3 DNA is TGTGCCAGTAAGGACAGGGAGAGCACTGAAGCTTTCTTT. The full variable domain, in which reference TRBV19 and TRBJ1-1 provide the parts outside the CDR3, is DGGITQSPKYLFRKEGQNVTLSCEQNLNHDAMYWYRQDPGQGLRLIYYSQIVNDFQKGDIAEGYSVSREKKESFPLTVTSAQKNPTAFYLCASKDRESTEAFFGQGTRLTVV.

CDR3 bases: TGCGCCAGCAGCCCGGGACTGTTGTTCGGGACAGGGGGCAGAGGATATGGCTACACCTTC. This encodes CASSPGLLFGTGGRGYGYTF. V and J are TRBV4-3 and TRBJ1-2, with 12 bases lining up with TRBD1. The CDR3 consists of 20 residues. Germline V lookup: CDR1 LGHNA, CDR2 YSLEER. V was pared by 4 bases and J by 5 bases, with 20 bases of the junction left unmatched.

The chain employs TRBV6-1 and TRBJ1-2; 7 nucleotides align to TRBD1. V lost 0 bases and J lost 2; bases outside the gene matches: 12. The CDR3 extends over 18 amino acids. The germline gives CDR1 MNHNS, CDR2 SASEGT. DNA of the CDR3: TGTGCCAGCAGTGAAGCGCCCCTCCGGACAGGCCGGAACTATGGCTACACCTTC. This translates into CASSEAPLRTGRNYGYTF.

In regard to this clone: A read error may produce the germline difference seen at one junction end. This rearrangement joins TRBV7-7 to TRBJ2-1; D not resolved. The V gene's germline CDR1 is SSHAT and CDR2 FNYEAQ (reference sequence). CDR3 length equals 15 residues. In DNA form, the CDR3 reads TGTGCTAGCAGCTTAGGTCCCGGAGATCTCAATGAGCAGTTCTTC. Amino acid sequence: CASSLGPGDLNEQFF. Using reference TRBV7-7 and TRBJ2-1 for the parts outside the CDR3, the full variable domain is GAGVSQSPRYKVTKRGQDVTLRCDPISSHATLYWYQQALGQGPEFLTYFNYEAQPDKSGLPSDRFSAERPEGSISTLTIQRTEQRDSAMYRCASSLGPGDLNEQFFGPGTRLTVL.

The V gene is TRBV3-1 (or the pseudogene TRBV3-2), the J gene TRBJ1-1; D call uncertain. Per the germline V gene, CDR1 is LGHDT and CDR2 is YNNKEL (reference sequence). CDR3 length: 14 amino acids. Trimming took off 2 bases at V and 1 base at J, with 8 bases between the two ends. The CDR3 is CASSQLDRNTEAFF. The CDR3 DNA is TGTGCCAGCAGCCAACTAGATCGGAACACTGAAGCTTTCTTT.